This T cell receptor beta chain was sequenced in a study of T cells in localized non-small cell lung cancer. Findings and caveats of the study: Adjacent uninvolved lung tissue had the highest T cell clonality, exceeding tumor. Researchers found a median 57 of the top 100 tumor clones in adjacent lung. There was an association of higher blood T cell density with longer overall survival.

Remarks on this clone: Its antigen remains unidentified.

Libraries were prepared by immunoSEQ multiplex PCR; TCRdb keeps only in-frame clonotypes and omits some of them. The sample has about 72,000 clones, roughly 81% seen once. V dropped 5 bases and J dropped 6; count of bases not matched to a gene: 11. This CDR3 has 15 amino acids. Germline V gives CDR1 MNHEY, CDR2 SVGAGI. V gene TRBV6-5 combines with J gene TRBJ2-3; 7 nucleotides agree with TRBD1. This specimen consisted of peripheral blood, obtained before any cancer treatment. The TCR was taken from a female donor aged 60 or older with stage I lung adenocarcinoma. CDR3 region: CASSQGQRTADTQYF. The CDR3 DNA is TGTGCCAGCAGTCAGGGACAGCGGACGGCCGATACGCAGTATTTT.